This entry lists 24 T cell receptor beta chains sequenced from one sample in a study of shared clonotypes between healthy human individuals. Method: immunoSEQ multiplex PCR; TCRdb's copy keeps in-frame clones and lacks some. Among approximately 2.1 million clones, roughly 93% were seen once, and the ten largest hold under 0.45%. Sequencing was done on a sample of naive CD4+ T cells from PBMCs. As for subset: CD45RA+ positively selected. Receptor source: a man younger than 30 in good health. Some clones in this sample may be carry-over from other donors' samples.

V gene TRBV7-9 combines with J gene TRBJ1-2, with a possible D match to TRBD1 (6 bases). This CDR3 region has 13 residues. Looked up from germline, CDR1 is SEHNR and CDR2 is FQNEAQ (reference sequence). Trimming stripped 5 bases from V and 4 bases from J, with 11 bases between. CDR3 nucleotides: TGTGCCAGCAGCCCGACAGGAGTCTATGGCTACACCTTC. Encoded protein: CASSPTGVYGYTF. The complete variable domain, with remaining parts taken from reference TRBV7-9 and TRBJ1-2, reads DTGVSQNPRHKITKRGQNVTFRCDPISEHNRLYWYRQTLGQGPEFLTYFQNEAQLEKSRLLSDRFSAERPKGSFSTLEIQRTEQGDSAMYLCASSPTGVYGYTFGSGTRLTVV.

The table lists this clone with a few counts. The V and J genes are TRBV19 and TRBJ1-1, with 7 bases identical to TRBD1. Germline V gene lookup returns CDR1 LNHDA and CDR2 SQIVND (reference sequence). Germline trimming cut 6 bases from V and 0 bases from J; bases unmatched to any gene: 7. The CDR3 sequence is 15 residues long. The CDR3 DNA sequence: TGTGCCAGTAGCACCTGGGACAGCATGAACACTGAAGCTTTCTTT. This codes for CASSTWDSMNTEAFF.

CDR3 protein: CASSQELGPHGEQFF. The CDR3 DNA reads as TGTGCCAGCAGCCAAGAGCTAGGACCCCATGGTGAGCAGTTCTTC. The chain recombines TRBV4-2 with TRBJ2-1, with unresolved D. There are 15 residues in the CDR3. The ends were cut back, 0 bases at V and 9 bases at J, with 15 bases in the middle. The germline V gene has CDR1 LGHNA and CDR2 YNFKEQ.

The chain carries TRBV13 and TRBJ2-1, with TRBD1 matching 10 bases. V shed 5 bases, J shed 3 bases, and the junction held 4 bases outside the gene matches. Germline assignment: CDR1 PRHDT and CDR2 FYEKMQ (reference sequence). This CDR3 is built from 15 residues. The CDR3 sequence: CASSPRDRGYNEQFF. DNA for the CDR3: TGTGCCAGCAGCCCCCGGGACAGGGGCTACAATGAGCAGTTCTTC. Complete variable domain (other parts from reference TRBV13 and TRBJ2-1): AAGVIQSPRHLIKEKRETATLKCYPIPRHDTVYWYQQGPGQDPQFLISFYEKMQSDKGSIPDRFSAQQFSDYHSELNMSSLELGDSALYFCASSPRDRGYNEQFFGPGTRLTVL.

The V gene is TRBV7-8, the J gene TRBJ2-2; D not certain. The CDR3 covers 8 residues. Germline V gene lookup returns CDR1 SGHVS and CDR2 FQNEAQ. The CDR3 DNA sequence: TGTCCCCCAGGGGAGCTGTTTTTT. Encoded protein: CPPGELFF.

CDR3 region: CASSYLTGALEIYPSYEQYF. The CDR3 DNA follows: TGTGCCAGCAGCTACCTGACAGGGGCTCTCGAAATCTACCCCTCCTACGAGCAGTACTTC. The rearrangement joins TRBV21-1 to TRBJ2-7; the D call in the table, TRBD1, was not verified against the DNA. TRBV21-1 is a listed pseudogene. This CDR3 region has 20 residues.

The chain employs TRBV19 and TRBJ2-1; unclear D gene. The germline V and J ends were trimmed by 9 bases and 4 bases, with 13 bases remaining between them. This CDR3 region has 13 residues. Germline CDR1 reads LNHDA; CDR2 reads SQIVND (reference sequence). The CDR3 loop reads CASSKVLYNEQFF. CDR3 coding DNA: TGTGCCAGCTCCAAGGTACTGTACAATGAGCAGTTCTTC.

The chain uses TRBV4-2 and TRBJ2-7; TRBD2 agrees at 7 bases. This CDR3 comprises 16 residues. Germline assignment: CDR1 LGHNA and CDR2 YNFKEQ. V gave up 4 bases and J gave up 3 bases; unmatched junction bases: 12. The CDR3 DNA sequence: TGTGCCAGCAGCCGGCAAACGGGGGACTACAGCTACGAGCAGTACTTC. It translates to CASSRQTGDYSYEQYF.

CDR3 in amino acids: CAWSQDLGSPLHF. The DNA for the CDR3 is TGTGCCTGGAGCCAGGATCTCGGCTCACCCCTCCACTTT. The chain employs TRBV30 and TRBJ1-6; D gene ambiguous. This CDR3 has 13 residues. Germline V gene sequence: CDR1 GTSNPN, CDR2 SVGIG (reference sequence). The germline V and J ends were trimmed by 3 bases and 10 bases, with 13 bases remaining between them.

The chain links TRBV6-5 to TRBJ1-1, with D tentatively TRBD1 (5 bases). Trimming cost V 0 bases and J 8 bases, with 13 bases left between them. CDR1 MNHEY and CDR2 SVGAGI come from the germline V gene. The CDR3 is 14 residues long. The CDR3 region is CASSYSSLEGEAFF. CDR3 sequence (DNA): TGTGCCAGCAGTTACTCCTCCCTTGAGGGGGAAGCTTTCTTT.

This chain links TRBV5-1 with TRBJ2-1, with TRBD2 identical over 7 bases. The CDR3 is 13 residues long. The V gene's germline CDR1 is SGHRS and CDR2 YFSETQ. The J segment lost 2 bases and the V segment lost 4 bases, leaving 0 bases of the junction unmatched. The CDR3 region has the DNA TGCGCCAGCAGCCGGGAGGCCTACAATGAGCAGTTCTTC. Translation: CASSREAYNEQFF.

This clone appeared a single time. This chain uses TRBV5-4 with TRBJ2-1; D might be TRBD2 (5 bases). The CDR3 is 14 amino acids. The ends were cut back, 3 bases at V and 3 bases at J, with 10 bases in the middle. Germline values: CDR1 SGHNT, CDR2 YYREEE (reference sequence). The CDR3 region has the DNA TGTGCCAGCAGCTACCGGACTGGCTACAATGAGCAGTTCTTC. Translated: CASSYRTGYNEQFF.

In regard to this clone: Other DNA sequences in this sample translate to the same CDR3. The chain recombines TRBV11-2 with TRBJ2-7; 9 bases agree with TRBD2. With 5 bases clipped from V and 2 bases from J, the junction kept 4 bases outside the gene matches. CDR3 size: 14 residues. The V gene's germline CDR1 is SGHAT and CDR2 FQNNGV. This CDR3 is CASSLSGGPYEQYF. The CDR3 nucleotides are TGTGCCAGCAGCCTTAGCGGGGGACCCTACGAGCAGTACTTC.

The chain links TRBV9 to TRBJ2-3, with D hard to call. This CDR3 has 13 amino acids. CDR1 SGDLS and CDR2 YYNGEE come from the germline V gene. Trimming removed 6 bases from V and 1 base from J, with 9 bases in between. The DNA for the CDR3 is TGTGCCAGCACTGCAGGTGGCACAGATACGCAGTATTTT. As protein: CASTAGGTDTQYF. The full variable domain, completed using reference TRBV9 and TRBJ2-3, is DSGVTQTPKHLITATGQRVTLRCSPRSGDLSVYWYQQSLDQGLQFLIQYYNGEERAKGNILERFSAQQFPDLHSELNLSSLELGDSALYFCASTAGGTDTQYFGPGTRLTVL.

This clone has just a few counts. The chain links TRBV4-1 to TRBJ1-4; 8 bases are a match to TRBD1. After removal of 4 bases from V and 7 bases from J, the junction contained 5 bases not matched to a gene. The V gene's germline CDR1 is MGHRA and CDR2 YSYEKL. The CDR3 spans 14 residues. CDR3 nucleotides: TGCGCCAGCAGCCGACAGGGGATAGGTGAAAAACTGTTTTTT. The encoded protein is CASSRQGIGEKLFF.

The V gene is TRBV18, the J gene TRBJ2-2, with D possibly TRBD2 on 6 matching bases. Trimming took 6 bases from V and 6 from J, leaving 11 bases between them. Looked up from germline, CDR1 is KGHSH and CDR2 is LQKENI. CDR3 length equals 13 residues. The CDR3 DNA sequence: TGTGCCAGCTCCGGGACTCTTCCCGGGGAGCTGTTTTTT. It is translated as CASSGTLPGELFF.

The chain is built from TRBV5-4 and TRBJ1-4, with TRBD1 identical over 7 bases. The CDR3 sequence is 16 residues long. Trimming removed 0 bases from V and 8 bases from J; junction bases left unmatched: 10. Germline assignment: CDR1 SGHNT and CDR2 YYREEE (reference sequence). CDR3 nucleotides: TGTGCCAGCAGCTTGGCCGGGGGCAGGGGGGGAGAAAAACTGTTTTTT. As protein: CASSLAGGRGGEKLFF.

J is TRBJ2-5 and V is TRBV5-1, with D perhaps matching TRBD1 (5 bases). The V end lost 0 bases, the J end lost 1 base, and 10 bases lay between the germline ends. This CDR3 is 15 amino acids long. Germline CDR1 SGHRS, CDR2 YFSETQ. The CDR3, as DNA: TGCGCCAGCAGCTTGGAACAGGCGTCCCAAGAGACCCAGTACTTC. Its translation is CASSLEQASQETQYF.

The V call is TRBV6-1, the J call TRBJ2-1, with 8 bases aligning to TRBD2. With 5 bases clipped from V and 3 bases from J, the junction kept 6 bases outside the gene matches. There are 15 residues in the CDR3. CDR1 MNHNS and CDR2 SASEGT come from the germline V gene. CDR3 region: CASSNGGRFYNEQFF. CDR3 sequence (DNA): TGTGCCAGCAGTAACGGCGGGAGGTTCTACAATGAGCAGTTCTTC.

The table lists this clone with a count of one. The rearrangement links TRBV28 to TRBJ1-2, with TRBD1 identical over 8 bases. The V gene end was trimmed by 3 bases and the J gene end by 2 bases; junction bases not matched to a gene: 8. CDR1 is MDHEN and CDR2 is SYDVKM in the germline V gene. The CDR3 runs 16 residues. The CDR3 protein is CASSLGSGGINYGYTF. Written as DNA, the CDR3 is TGTGCCAGCAGTTTGGGTTCAGGGGGCATAAACTATGGCTACACCTTC.

A single count supports this clone. The gene calls are TRBV10-3 and TRBJ2-7, with 11 bases aligning to TRBD1. The ends lost 6 bases at V and 3 bases at J; junction bases unmatched: 7. Germline V gives CDR1 ENHRY, CDR2 SYGVKD. The CDR3 has 15 residues. CDR3 protein: CAIRRAGTGGYEQYF. The CDR3 DNA sequence: TGTGCCATCAGACGCGCCGGGACAGGGGGCTACGAGCAGTACTTC.

This clone was detected only once. The chain joins TRBV7-6 to TRBJ2-7; TRBD1 or TRBD2 may be the D gene (5 bases each). Germline V gene lookup returns CDR1 SGHVS and CDR2 FNYEAQ. V was trimmed by 5 bases and J by 6 bases, leaving 17 bases between them. This CDR3 region has 14 residues. The CDR3 DNA sequence: TGTGCCAGCAGCCCCAAAACCCGGGGACGCGAGCAGTACTTC. The encoded protein is CASSPKTRGREQYF.

The V and J genes are TRBV7-3 and TRBJ1-3; D gene uncertain. Between the trimmed V and J ends, which lost 1 base and 0 bases, there was a span of 7 bases. From germline, CDR1 is SGHTA and CDR2 FQGTGA. CDR3 length: 15 residues. This chain's CDR3 is CASSLRAFSGNTIYF. The CDR3 region has the DNA TGTGCCAGCAGCTTAAGAGCCTTCTCTGGAAACACCATATATTTT. The full variable domain, in which reference TRBV7-3 and TRBJ1-3 provide the parts outside the CDR3, is GAGVSQTPSNKVTEKGKYVELRCDPISGHTALYWYRQSLGQGPEFLIYFQGTGAADDSGLPNDRFFAVRPEGSVSTLKIQRTERGDSAVYLCASSLRAFSGNTIYFGEGSWLTVV.

V usage is TRBV27 and J usage is TRBJ2-7, with TRBD2 identical over 10 bases. This CDR3 has 15 residues. Germline V gene lookup returns CDR1 MNHEY and CDR2 SMNVEV (reference sequence). J gave up 4 bases and V 3 bases, and 6 bases lay outside the gene matches. The CDR3, as DNA: TGTGCCAGCAGTTTTGAGCGGGAGGGAGGGTACGAGCAGTACTTC. It is translated as CASSFEREGGYEQYF.